Below, 22 T cell receptor beta chains from the same sample are listed, as sequenced in a study of T-cell memory formation after mild COVID-19. TCRdb used MiXCR to reprocess the 5' RACE reads, holding one entry per CDR3 protein. The table records roughly 240,000 distinct CDR3 sequences, about 16% of them present only once. The sequenced material came from PBMCs or a T cell subset sorted from them (not recorded which). The receptors here all came from a man younger than 35 who had mild COVID-19 (a few samples of this study predate the infection). Cell type and time point are not known.

The chain links TRBV2 to TRBJ2-2, with 7 bases lining up with TRBD1. J was trimmed by 6 bases and V by 6 bases; bases with no gene match: 4. CDR1 and CDR2 from the germline V gene are SNHLY and FYNNEI. CDR3 size: 13 residues. CDR3 residues: CASSRQGPGELFF. Here the CDR3 DNA reads TGTGCCAGCAGCAGACAGGGTCCCGGGGAGCTGTTTTTT.

Of note for this clonotype: The junction differs from germline at one of its ends, possibly a read error. J is TRBJ2-3 and V is TRBV12-3 or TRBV12-4; the match to TRBD2 covers 11 bases. This CDR3 spans 14 amino acids. The CDR3: CASSVAGGQGTQYF. The DNA of the CDR3 is TGTGCCAGCAGTGTAGCGGGGGGGCAGGGTACGCAGTATTTT.

This clonotype was counted many times. The chain carries TRBV5-6 and TRBJ1-1; possibly TRBD1 for D (5 bases). The CDR3 contains 13 residues. Germline CDR1 reads SGHDT; CDR2 reads YYEEEE. V dropped 4 bases and J dropped 4 bases, with 11 bases sitting between them. For the CDR3, the DNA is TGTGCCAGCAGCCTGAGGAGGGGCACTGAAGCTTTCTTT. Translated, it gives CASSLRRGTEAFF.

The genes are TRBV28 and TRBJ2-3, with 7 bases that match TRBD1. V lost 7 bases to trimming and J lost 3 bases; unmatched junction nucleotides: 7. The CDR3 runs 14 residues. CDR1 and CDR2 (germline): MDHEN, SYDVKM. Written as DNA, the CDR3 is TGTGCCAGCACCCAGGGACAGCCTACAGATACGCAGTATTTT. The encoded protein is CASTQGQPTDTQYF.

The chain combines TRBV4-1 with TRBJ2-3; D gene ambiguous. This CDR3 is built from 16 residues. Germline V CDR1 and CDR2: MGHRA, YSYEKL. V lost 0 bases and J 2 bases, leaving 12 bases between the germline ends. CDR3 DNA: TGCGCCAGCAGCCAAGAATCGGTCCCAAACACAGATACGCAGTATTTT. It is translated as CASSQESVPNTDTQYF.

This clonotype has only a few counts. The V and J genes are TRBV7-2 and TRBJ1-1; D is unclear. This CDR3 comprises 13 residues. Germline assignment: CDR1 SGHTA and CDR2 FQGNSA. Trimming took 5 bases from V and 0 from J, leaving 7 bases between them. The chain's CDR3 is CASSTTVNTEAFF. In DNA form, the CDR3 reads TGTGCCAGCAGCACCACGGTGAACACTGAAGCTTTCTTT. Looking up the rest from reference TRBV7-2 and TRBJ1-1 gives the full variable domain: GAGVSQSPSNKVTEKGKDVELRCDPISGHTALYWYRQSLGQGLEFLIYFQGNSAPDKSGLPSDRFSAERTGGSVSTLTIQRTQQEDSAVYLCASSTTVNTEAFFGQGTRLTVV.

The gene calls are TRBV2 and TRBJ2-7; D is unclear. V was trimmed by 3 bases and J by 2 bases, leaving 17 bases between them. Germline V lookup: CDR1 SNHLY, CDR2 FYNNEI. The CDR3 covers 16 residues. The CDR3 DNA reads as TGTGCCAGCAGTGATGGTCGGGTGCAGCCAACCTACGAGCAGTACTTC. This codes for CASSDGRVQPTYEQYF.

This clonotype was counted only a few times. This sequence joins TRBV6-5 and TRBJ2-2; D is uncertain. This CDR3 spans 14 amino acids. The germline V gene has CDR1 MNHEY and CDR2 SVGAGI. V was shortened by 1 base and J by 5 bases, with 8 bases between the two germline ends. The chain's CDR3 is CASSYLPRTGELFF. The CDR3 DNA reads TGTGCCAGCAGTTACTTACCTCGGACCGGGGAGCTGTTTTTT.

The chain links TRBV7-2 to TRBJ1-1; D possibly corresponds to TRBD1 (5 bases). The CDR3 is 13 amino acids. The germline CDR1 and CDR2 sequences are SGHTA and FQGNSA. The V and J ends lost 3 bases and 3 bases respectively, with 8 bases between them. CDR3 DNA: TGTGCCAGCAGCTTTAGCAGGGACACTGAAGCTTTCTTT. Amino acids: CASSFSRDTEAFF.

This chain's CDR3 is CSAQGTPYEQYF. The CDR3 DNA follows: TGCAGTGCTCAAGGGACCCCTTACGAGCAGTACTTC. V and J are TRBV20-1 and TRBJ2-7; D could derive from TRBD1 or TRBD2 (5 bases each). Germline CDR1 and CDR2: DFQATT and SNEGSKA (reference sequence). V was pared by 5 bases and J by 4 bases, with 12 bases between. The CDR3 length is 12 residues.

This chain joins TRBV20-1 and TRBJ2-1; unclear D gene. The CDR3 has 13 amino acids. V was shortened by 2 bases and J by 0 bases, with 5 bases between the two germline ends. The germline gives CDR1 DFQATT, CDR2 SNEGSKA (reference sequence). The CDR3 loop reads CSARRSSYNEQFF. The CDR3, as DNA: TGCAGTGCTAGACGGAGCTCCTACAATGAGCAGTTCTTC.

In this sample, this clonotype turned up a few times. The chain joins TRBV6-1 to TRBJ1-3; D is undetermined. The CDR3 sequence is 16 residues long. V was shortened by 2 bases and J by 0 bases, with 11 bases between the two germline ends. CDR1 MNHNS and CDR2 SASEGT come from the germline V gene. The CDR3 here is CASSELPGSSGNTIYF. DNA for the CDR3: TGTGCCAGCAGTGAACTTCCCGGCAGCTCTGGAAACACCATATATTTT.

This clonotype came up a few times. The chain joins TRBV4-3 to TRBJ2-2; D not resolved. Germline loops: CDR1 LGHNA, CDR2 YSLEER. The CDR3 consists of 15 residues. Between the trimmed V and J ends, which lost 0 bases and 5 bases, there was a span of 10 bases. CDR3 sequence (DNA): TGCGCCAGCAGCCAAGATCGGACGGTAACCGGGGAGCTGTTTTTT. This codes for CASSQDRTVTGELFF.

This clonotype was seen more than once but under ten times. The chain combines TRBV11-2 with TRBJ2-7, with D maybe TRBD2 (6 bases). The CDR3 spans 11 residues. Germline values: CDR1 SGHAT, CDR2 FQNNGV. Trimming shortened V by 5 bases and J by 7 bases, and 9 bases separated the two germline ends. The CDR3 protein is CASSRAGEQYF. Written as DNA, the CDR3 is TGTGCCAGCAGCCGCGCGGGAGAGCAGTACTTC.

The V and J genes are TRBV5-1 and TRBJ2-5, with D unclear. Germline V gene lookup returns CDR1 SGHRS and CDR2 YFSETQ. Trimming took off 4 bases at V and 3 bases at J, with 16 bases between the two ends. The CDR3 runs to 15 residues. CDR3 loop: CASSRSGRAEETQYF. Written as DNA, the CDR3 is TGCGCCAGCAGCCGATCAGGCCGTGCAGAAGAGACCCAGTACTTC.

This clonotype was counted at least ten times. V is TRBV5-1 and J is TRBJ2-7; D is undetermined. This CDR3 region has 15 residues. The V end lost 0 bases, the J end lost 0 bases, and 10 bases lay between the germline ends. Germline V CDR1 and CDR2: SGHRS, YFSETQ. CDR3 bases: TGCGCCAGCAGCTTGGAGTACTGGGCCTCCTACGAGCAGTACTTC. Translating gives CASSLEYWASYEQYF.

This clonotype was observed a few times. The chain recombines TRBV29-1 with TRBJ2-7; D is perhaps TRBD2 (6 bases). CDR1 and CDR2 (germline): SQVTM, ANQGSEA. The CDR3 is 14 amino acids. Trimming shortened V by 6 bases and J by 5 bases, and 20 bases separated the two germline ends. CDR3 bases: TGCAGCGTCCAACGTCCCGGGGGTTTGAACGAGCAGTACTTC. Its translation: CSVQRPGGLNEQYF.

Only a few counts were recorded for this clonotype. V is TRBV6-2 or TRBV6-3 and J is TRBJ2-6; D is possibly TRBD2 (6 bases). Per the germline V gene, CDR1 is MNHEY and CDR2 is SVGEGT. The CDR3 totals 15 residues. Deletions cut 7 bases from V and 1 base from J, with 11 bases between. In DNA form, the CDR3 reads TGTGCCAGCACCCACGGGGGATCTGGGGCCAACGTCCTGACTTTC. This codes for CASTHGGSGANVLTF.

J is TRBJ1-5 and V is TRBV3-1; the D gene is possibly TRBD1 (6 bases). Germline CDR1 reads LGHDT; CDR2 reads YNNKEL (reference sequence). The length of the CDR3 is 15 residues. The ends were cut back, 4 bases at V and 3 bases at J, with 13 bases in the middle. The CDR3 loop is CASSPWGADNQPQHF. The CDR3 DNA is TGTGCCAGCAGCCCCTGGGGGGCAGACAATCAGCCCCAGCATTTT.

J is TRBJ2-1 and V is TRBV5-1; 9 bases agree with TRBD1. Trimming removed 0 bases from V and 13 bases from J; junction bases left unmatched: 17. The CDR3 runs to 17 residues. Germline CDR1 SGHRS, CDR2 YFSETQ. The DNA of the CDR3 is TGCGCCAGCAGCTTGGACAGGGGGCCGCCCATACAGGGGAGTCAGTTCTTC. Protein: CASSLDRGPPIQGSQFF.

The rearrangement joins TRBV3-1 to TRBJ1-2; tentatively, D is TRBD1 (5 bases). V lost 0 bases to trimming and J lost 11 bases, with 13 bases between them. Germline CDR1 and CDR2: LGHDT and YNNKEL (reference sequence). The CDR3 loop spans 13 amino acids. Here the CDR3 DNA reads TGTGCCAGCAGCCAAGATCCCGGTCAGGGATACACCTTC. Translating it yields CASSQDPGQGYTF.

This clonotype appeared a few times. The rearrangement links TRBV3-1 to TRBJ2-1; TRBD1 is a possible D gene (6 bases). The ends were cut back, 5 bases at V and 0 bases at J, with 8 bases in the middle. This CDR3 is built from 14 residues. CDR1 LGHDT and CDR2 YNNKEL come from the germline V gene (reference sequence). The CDR3 sequence is CASSADSSYNEQFF. Written as DNA, the CDR3 is TGTGCCAGCAGCGCGGACAGCTCCTACAATGAGCAGTTCTTC.